These 6 T cell receptor beta chains share one sample of origin, sequenced in a study of blood T cell repertoires in COVID-19. Clones were read by immunoSEQ multiplex PCR, and TCRdb kept only the in-frame ones, dropping some. The sample comprises 200,000 to 300,000 clones, 86% of which are singletons, and about 12% rests with the top ten. Sequenced input: peripheral blood. These TCRs come from a man older than 75 with acute or convalescent COVID-19.

The sample holds one count of this clone. The chain employs TRBV6-1 and TRBJ2-1, with D possibly matching TRBD1 (6 bases). CDR3 length equals 15 residues. The germline V and J ends were trimmed by 2 bases and 5 bases, with 13 bases remaining between them. The germline V gene encodes CDR1 MNHNS and CDR2 SASEGT. CDR3 protein: CASSEPGELDNEQFF. In DNA form, the CDR3 reads TGTGCCAGCAGTGAACCAGGGGAGCTTGACAATGAGCAGTTCTTC.

This sequence joins TRBV5-1 and TRBJ1-2; the match to TRBD1 covers 7 bases. CDR3 length: 14 residues. V shed 0 bases, J shed 5 bases, and the junction held 4 bases outside the gene matches. Germline V gene sequence: CDR1 SGHRS, CDR2 YFSETQ. In nucleotides, the CDR3 is TGCGCCAGCAGCTTGGGGGACAGATCGTATGGCTACACCTTC. The encoded protein is CASSLGDRSYGYTF.

The chain uses TRBV7-2 and TRBJ2-5, with a tentative D call TRBD2 (6 bases). The CDR3 consists of 14 residues. V dropped 0 bases and J dropped 2 bases, with 7 bases sitting between them. CDR1 SGHTA and CDR2 FQGNSA come from the germline V gene. The CDR3 bases are TGTGCCAGCAGCTTAGCTAGCGGACAAGAGACCCAGTACTTC. It is translated as CASSLASGQETQYF.

The rearrangement uses TRBV19 and TRBJ1-5; no definite D call. The CDR3 has 15 residues. V was clipped by 3 bases and J by 0 bases, with 9 bases between them. CDR1 is LNHDA and CDR2 is SQIVND in the germline V gene (reference sequence). The CDR3 here is CASSMTTYSNQPQHF. The CDR3 nucleotides are TGTGCCAGTAGTATGACTACCTATAGCAATCAGCCCCAGCATTTT.

The J gene is TRBJ1-4, the V gene TRBV5-1, with 9 nucleotides matching TRBD1. Germline CDR1 is SGHRS and CDR2 is YFSETQ. CDR3 length equals 15 residues. The V segment lost 0 bases and the J segment 13 bases; nucleotides outside the gene matches: 10. As DNA, the CDR3 is TGCGCCAGCAGCTTGGGATGGGGACAGGGCCAGGGACTGTTTTTT. Residues: CASSLGWGQGQGLFF. The full variable domain, rest sourced from reference TRBV5-1 and TRBJ1-4, is KAGVTQTPRYLIKTRGQQVTLSCSPISGHRSVSWYQQTPGQGLQFLFEYFSETQRNKGNFPGRFSGRQFSNSRSEMNVSTLELGDSALYLCASSLGWGQGQGLFFGSGTQLSVL.

The chain combines TRBV2 with TRBJ2-2; 10 nucleotides align to TRBD2. The V gene's germline CDR1 is SNHLY and CDR2 FYNNEI. CDR3 length: 16 amino acids. V shed 2 bases and J 8 bases; nucleotides not matched to a gene: 8. CDR3 DNA sequence: TGTGCCAGCAGTGAAAGGCTAGCGGGAGTGAGGGGGGAGCTGTTTTTT. Translated, it gives CASSERLAGVRGELFF.